This TCR beta chain was captured by sequencing in a study of T cell repertoires in cytomegalovirus infection. Study summary: The public TCR beta signatures pointed to both CMV infection and matching HLA type. Study-level findings and limits: Summed frequency of public TCR beta families distinguished CMV carriers with the relevant HLA. Predominance within the ex vivo response was attributable to HLA-C-restricted CMV-specific TCR beta clonotypes.

Concerning this clonotype: Antigen: not known.

Via MiXCR, TCRdb re-called the reads, giving one row per CDR3 protein. The table lists some 500,000 distinct CDR3 sequences, almost 40% of them singletons. The input for sequencing was cultured PBMCs, taken from culture after CMV antigen stimulation. The source is a human donor in good health (CMV status not recorded). Some clones in this sample may be carry-over from other donors' samples.

The CDR3: CASSELRRDRGQRYNSPLHF. In DNA form, the CDR3 reads TGTGCCAGCAGTGAACTTCGCCGGGACAGGGGTCAACGCTATAATTCACCCCTCCACTTT. The chain combines TRBV2 with TRBJ1-6, with 10 bases fitting TRBD1. The germline V gene has CDR1 SNHLY and CDR2 FYNNEI. The CDR3 spans 20 residues. V gave up 2 bases and J gave up 3 bases; unmatched junction bases: 13.